This TCR beta chain was captured in a study of patients and donors after allogeneic stem cell transplantation (dated by TCRdb to 2020 to 2021). To prepare the library, RT-PCR was applied. TCRdb shows the sequencer as NextSeq 550. TCRdb reanalyzed the raw reads on its own, using fastp at Q25 for trimming and MiXCR for clone calling, and kept in-frame beta chains. Rows are unified per CDR3 protein, each entry keeping the most common DNA and genes. The sample records around 150,000 distinct CDR3 sequences, around 28% of which are singletons. Of the sample, less than 3.5% is held by the ten largest clones. In its sample, this clonotype was seen a few times. Its specific antigen is unknown. There are no base qualities to consult, and no much larger clone falls within one base. V is shortened by 5 bases, J by 8 bases, and the region joining them spans 8 bases. Sequences MNHEY (CDR1) and SVGAGI (CDR2) are obtained from the germline V gene. CDR3 length: 11 amino acids, cysteine to phenylalanine. Only the CDR3 DNA is retained, 33 bases long and in frame from the first base.

The chain is made from TRBV6-5 and TRBJ2-3; a tentative D match to TRBD1 spans 6 bases. The receptor was derived from a human donor who was either an allogeneic HSCT recipient or a stem cell or donor lymphocyte infusion donor (not recorded which). It is not recorded whose cells these are; they may come from a transplant donor. The specimen was blood, either unsorted or a sorted T cell fraction (not recorded which). The CDR3 region has the sequence CASSPGATQYF. The nucleotide sequence reads as follows: TGTGCCAGCAGTCCAGGGGCTACGCAGTATTTT.